This T cell receptor (beta chain) was recovered during a study of molecular identifiers for immune sequencing clone quantification. TCRdb ran MiXCR on the PCR reads and lists one entry per CDR3 protein. The data show 15,000 to 20,000 distinct CDR3 sequences, about a fifth seen once. This clonotype was picked up many times. The V gene lost 5 bases and the J gene lost 3 bases, with 17 bases spanning the gap. CDR3 length: 16 residues. Per the germline V gene, CDR1 is LNHDA and CDR2 is SQIVND (reference sequence). The sequence was collected from a human donor in good health. Some libraries in this study had Jurkat cell RNA spiked in. The chain joins TRBV19 to TRBJ1-5; D remains unclear. Sample: naive CD8+ T cells from blood, with Jurkat cell RNA spiked in. Subset given: FACS-sorted CD8+CD4-CCR7+CD45RA+ naive T cells. CDR3 coding DNA: TGTGCCAGTAGTTCCTACCCGGACGCCATCAATCAGCCCCAGCATTTT. Protein sequence: CASSSYPDAINQPQHF. Variable domain in full (rest from reference TRBV19 and TRBJ1-5): DGGITQSPKYLFRKEGQNVTLSCEQNLNHDAMYWYRQDPGQGLRLIYYSQIVNDFQKGDIAEGYSVSREKKESFPLTVTSAQKNPTAFYLCASSSYPDAINQPQHFGDGTRLSIL.